One and the same sample provided the 32 T cell receptor beta chains below, sequenced in a study of blood T cell repertoires in COVID-19. Method: immunoSEQ multiplex PCR; TCRdb's copy keeps in-frame clones and lacks some. The table records roughly 180,000 clones, around 85% of them present only once. Sequenced material: PBMCs or T cells enriched from blood (not recorded which). The receptors stem from a middle-aged man who had recovered from COVID-19.

The V gene is TRBV19, the J gene TRBJ1-2; D is possibly TRBD1 (6 bases). Germline CDR1 LNHDA, CDR2 SQIVND (reference sequence). This CDR3 is 13 amino acids long. Trimming shortened V by 5 bases and J by 6 bases, and 13 bases separated the two germline ends. The CDR3 region has the DNA TGTGCCAGTAGTCGGACAGTATCCGATGGCTACACCTTC. As protein: CASSRTVSDGYTF.

This clone was seen ten or more times. V is TRBV6-1 and J is TRBJ2-7; TRBD1 matches at 9 bases. Germline CDR1 and CDR2: MNHNS and SASEGT. V trimming: 2 bases; J trimming: 3 bases; junction bases outside the gene matches: 5. This CDR3 contains 15 residues. In DNA, the CDR3 is TGTGCCAGCAGTGAATACGGGACAGGGCTCTACGAGCAGTACTTC. Protein product: CASSEYGTGLYEQYF.

The rearrangement uses TRBV6-2 or TRBV6-3 and TRBJ2-7; TRBD1 matches 7 bases. CDR3 size: 15 residues. Germline V gene sequence: CDR1 MNHEY, CDR2 SVGEGT. J gave up 3 bases and V 0 bases, and 5 bases lay outside the gene matches. Here the CDR3 reads CASSYSTGSLYEQYF. Written as DNA, the CDR3 is TGTGCCAGCAGTTACTCGACAGGGTCCCTCTACGAGCAGTACTTC.

This clone appeared a single time. The chain couples TRBV9 to TRBJ1-1; D unresolved. Trimming pared 0 bases from V and 5 bases from J, leaving 11 bases between. This CDR3 region has 14 residues. Germline lookup yields CDR1 SGDLS and CDR2 YYNGEE. As DNA, the CDR3 is TGTGCCAGCAGCGTAGTTGAGGTCTGGACTGAAGCTTTCTTT. Its protein product is CASSVVEVWTEAFF.

This clone has a single count. V is TRBV3-1 (or the pseudogene TRBV3-2) and J is TRBJ2-5; 7 bases line up with TRBD2. Trimming removed 0 bases from V and 2 bases from J; junction bases left unmatched: 6. This CDR3 spans 16 amino acids. From germline, CDR1 is LGHDT and CDR2 YNNKEL (reference sequence). CDR3 sequence (DNA): TGTGCCAGCAGCCAAGATTGGCGGGGGATTCAAGAGACCCAGTACTTC. Translated, it gives CASSQDWRGIQETQYF.

This sequence joins TRBV6-5 and TRBJ1-2, with D hard to call. The CDR3 extends over 14 amino acids. The germline V gene encodes CDR1 MNHEY and CDR2 SVGAGI. Trimming took off 0 bases at V and 4 bases at J, with 9 bases between the two ends. The chain's CDR3 is CASSYSVGSYGYTF. CDR3 in DNA: TGTGCCAGCAGTTACTCGGTAGGGAGCTATGGCTACACCTTC.

The chain uses TRBV6-5 and TRBJ1-5, with a weak D call TRBD1 (5 bases). V was pared by 8 bases and J by 5 bases, with 16 bases between. The germline CDR1 and CDR2 sequences are MNHEY and SVGAGI. The CDR3 runs 14 residues. In DNA, the CDR3 is TGTGCCAGCTCATCTACTCAGGGTTATCAGCCCCAGCATTTT. Its protein is CASSSTQGYQPQHF.

The chain couples TRBV7-8 to TRBJ1-2; a possible D gene is TRBD1 (5 bases). This CDR3 has 13 amino acids. Germline loops: CDR1 SGHVS, CDR2 FQNEAQ. Deletions cut 3 bases from V and 6 bases from J, with 11 bases between. As DNA, the CDR3 is TGTGCCAGCAGCTTGGGGACTGAGGATGGCTACACCTTC. Residues: CASSLGTEDGYTF.

This clone was detected only a few times. The chain has TRBV7-3 and TRBJ2-2, with 8 positions matching TRBD2. Trimming removed 6 bases from V and 8 bases from J; junction bases left unmatched: 8. Per germline, CDR1 SGHTA and CDR2 FQGTGA. This CDR3 spans 14 amino acids. The CDR3 DNA reads TGTGCCAGCAGTCGTAGCGGGATAGATGGGGAGCTGTTTTTT. Protein: CASSRSGIDGELFF.

This clone was recorded only once. The chain combines TRBV28 with TRBJ2-7; TRBD1 agrees at 10 bases. The CDR3 is 15 residues long. Per germline, CDR1 MDHEN and CDR2 SYDVKM. After removal of 5 bases from V and 9 bases from J, the junction contained 13 bases not matched to a gene. The CDR3 loop is CASSPGDRGDTGQYF. CDR3 coding DNA: TGTGCCAGCAGTCCAGGGGACAGGGGTGATACTGGGCAGTACTTC.

J is TRBJ2-7 and V is TRBV29-1; tentatively, D is TRBD1 (6 bases). Trimming stripped 0 bases from V and 5 bases from J, with 14 bases between. The CDR3 is 14 amino acids. Germline lookup yields CDR1 SQVTM and CDR2 ANQGSEA. For the CDR3, the DNA is TGCAGCGTTGAAGATCGGGACAAGGGCCACGAGCAGTACTTC. Its protein product is CSVEDRDKGHEQYF.

The chain links TRBV10-3 to TRBJ2-1; 10 bases match TRBD2. Per the germline V gene, CDR1 is ENHRY and CDR2 is SYGVKD. The CDR3 runs to 15 residues. Trimming took 0 bases from V and 6 from J; bases not matched to a gene: 2. CDR3 nucleotides: TGTGCCATCAGTGAGTCAGCGGGGGGGCCCAATGAGCAGTTCTTC. This encodes CAISESAGGPNEQFF.

The chain recombines TRBV19 with TRBJ1-3; D unclear. Trimming removed 5 bases at V and 3 bases at J, with 14 bases between. CDR1 is LNHDA, CDR2 SQIVND, per germline (reference sequence). The CDR3 extends over 15 amino acids. The CDR3 coding sequence is TGTGCCAGTAGTTCCGGCACCGGGTATGGAAACACCATATATTTT. This encodes CASSSGTGYGNTIYF. The variable domain in full, with the rest retrieved from reference TRBV19 and TRBJ1-3, is DGGITQSPKYLFRKEGQNVTLSCEQNLNHDAMYWYRQDPGQGLRLIYYSQIVNDFQKGDIAEGYSVSREKKESFPLTVTSAQKNPTAFYLCASSSGTGYGNTIYFGEGSWLTVV.

The rearrangement uses TRBV10-3 and TRBJ2-1; 11 nucleotides match TRBD1. With V trimmed by 4 bases and J by 5 bases, 4 bases remained unmatched. Germline V gene lookup returns CDR1 ENHRY and CDR2 SYGVKD. The CDR3 sequence is 15 residues long. This CDR3 is CAISGRDRGNNEQFF. CDR3 bases: TGTGCCATCAGTGGCCGGGACAGGGGGAACAATGAGCAGTTCTTC.

The chain uses TRBV4-1 and TRBJ1-6, with D perhaps TRBD1 (6 bases). Germline loops: CDR1 MGHRA, CDR2 YSYEKL. With 4 bases removed from V and 7 bases from J, the gap between germline ends came to 11 bases. CDR3 length equals 14 residues. The CDR3 is CASSLRGANSPLHF. The DNA for the CDR3 is TGCGCCAGCAGCCTCAGGGGAGCAAATTCACCCCTCCACTTT.

The V gene is TRBV4-1, the J gene TRBJ1-1; 9 nucleotides match TRBD1. There are 16 residues in the CDR3. CDR1 and CDR2 from the germline V gene are MGHRA and YSYEKL. Trimming took 4 bases from V and 3 from J; bases not matched to a gene: 9. CDR3 bases: TGCGCCAGCAGCCGGCAATCCGGGACAGGGCACACTGAAGCTTTCTTT. Translated, it gives CASSRQSGTGHTEAFF.

The chain carries TRBV9 and TRBJ1-2; 7 nucleotides align to TRBD1. Germline trimming cut 5 bases from V and 3 bases from J; bases unmatched to any gene: 13. Germline V lookup: CDR1 SGDLS, CDR2 YYNGEE. The CDR3 is made up of 16 amino acids. The CDR3 sequence: CASRAGTDSTDYGYTF. The CDR3 bases are TGTGCCAGCAGAGCTGGGACAGACAGTACCGACTATGGCTACACCTTC.

The rearrangement links TRBV12-3 or TRBV12-4 to TRBJ1-5; D not certain. CDR3 length equals 12 residues. V gave up 6 bases and J gave up 7 bases, with 10 bases separating them. The CDR3: CASRDTVQPQHF. As DNA, the CDR3 is TGTGCCAGCAGGGATACAGTCCAGCCCCAGCATTTT.

V gene TRBV11-2 combines with J gene TRBJ1-1; unclear D gene. The length of the CDR3 is 16 residues. V lost 1 base, J lost 1 base, and 13 bases lay in between. Looked up from germline, CDR1 is SGHAT and CDR2 is FQNNGV. The CDR3 coding sequence is TGTGCCAGCAGCTTAGTCTATGCGGAACGGAACACTGAAGCTTTCTTT. It encodes CASSLVYAERNTEAFF.

This clone was counted only a few times. The chain links TRBV4-1 to TRBJ1-3; the match to TRBD1 covers 9 bases. Germline lookup yields CDR1 MGHRA and CDR2 YSYEKL. The CDR3 has 14 residues. V shed 4 bases, J shed 7 bases, and the junction held 5 bases outside the gene matches. As DNA, the CDR3 is TGCGCCAGCAGCCCTGGGACAGGGTGGAACACCATATATTTT. Translated: CASSPGTGWNTIYF.

The genes are TRBV7-2 and TRBJ2-3; D remains ambiguous. Per germline, CDR1 SGHTA and CDR2 FQGNSA. Trimming took 5 bases from V and 8 from J, leaving 14 bases between them. This CDR3 is built from 13 residues. The DNA for the CDR3 is TGTGCCAGCAGCCCCGGCGCAGGTAGTACGCAGTATTTT. This encodes CASSPGAGSTQYF.

A few counts support this clone. The chain employs TRBV11-2 and TRBJ2-3, with a tentative D call TRBD1 (6 bases). V was cut by 2 bases and J by 0 bases, with 12 bases left in between. The CDR3 totals 16 residues. Germline V gene sequence: CDR1 SGHAT, CDR2 FQNNGV. CDR3 amino acids: CASSLHRDPSTDTQYF. The CDR3 DNA reads TGTGCCAGCAGCTTACACAGGGACCCTAGCACAGATACGCAGTATTTT.

This chain joins TRBV5-8 and TRBJ2-5, with D maybe TRBD1 (6 bases). Trimming took off 4 bases at V and 1 base at J, with 11 bases between the two ends. Germline CDR1 is SGHTS and CDR2 is YDEGEE. The CDR3 covers 14 residues. The CDR3 region is CASSIGQIQETQYF. The CDR3 coding sequence is TGTGCCAGCAGCATAGGACAGATCCAAGAGACCCAGTACTTC.

The CDR3 nucleotides read TGTGCCACCAGCAGAGGGGACAGGACTAGCACAGATACGCAGTATTTT. Protein product: CATSRGDRTSTDTQYF. The rearrangement uses TRBV15 and TRBJ2-3, with TRBD1 matching over 8 bases. This CDR3 comprises 16 residues. The junction had 3 bases not matched to a gene; V was cut back by 1 base and J by 0 bases. Per germline, CDR1 LNHNV and CDR2 YYDKDF (reference sequence).

V gene TRBV19 combines with J gene TRBJ1-1; tentative D call: TRBD1 (6 bases). Trimming removed 3 bases from V and 7 bases from J, with 9 bases in between. There are 12 residues in the CDR3. CDR1 LNHDA and CDR2 SQIVND come from the germline V gene (reference sequence). CDR3 sequence reads: CASSIAGDEAFF. CDR3 bases: TGTGCCAGTAGTATCGCAGGGGATGAAGCTTTCTTT.

The chain uses TRBV6-5 and TRBJ1-5; D is perhaps TRBD1 (5 bases). V was cut by 4 bases and J by 9 bases, with 10 bases left in between. This CDR3 is 12 amino acids long. CDR1 is MNHEY and CDR2 is SVGAGI in the germline V gene. The CDR3 DNA is TGTGCCAGCAGTTTGTCGGGGGGGCCCCAGCATTTT. Translating it yields CASSLSGGPQHF.

The chain carries TRBV6-2 or TRBV6-3 and TRBJ1-2; possible D gene TRBD1, 5 bases. The CDR3 covers 13 residues. Trimming stripped 6 bases from V and 4 bases from J, with 12 bases between. CDR1 is MNHEY and CDR2 is SVGEGT in the germline V gene. CDR3 amino acids: CASSRDGSYGYTF. CDR3 nucleotides: TGTGCCAGCAGCCGGGACGGGAGCTATGGCTACACCTTC.

V usage is TRBV9 and J usage is TRBJ1-2; no clear D gene. The CDR3 runs 14 residues. From germline, CDR1 is SGDLS and CDR2 YYNGEE. Trimming took off 3 bases at V and 4 bases at J, with 13 bases between the two ends. The CDR3 DNA sequence: TGTGCCAGCAGCGGACAAGATAGCGGCTATGGCTACACCTTC. Protein sequence: CASSGQDSGYGYTF. Complete variable domain (other parts from reference TRBV9 and TRBJ1-2): DSGVTQTPKHLITATGQRVTLRCSPRSGDLSVYWYQQSLDQGLQFLIQYYNGEERAKGNILERFSAQQFPDLHSELNLSSLELGDSALYFCASSGQDSGYGYTFGSGTRLTVV.

The sample holds one count of this clone. One junction end disagrees with the germline gene, perhaps due to a read error. This chain joins TRBV9 and TRBJ1-5; D is perhaps TRBD1 (5 bases). CDR1 and CDR2 (germline): SGDLS, YYNGEE. This CDR3 spans 14 amino acids. CDR3 in DNA: TGTGCCAGCAGCGCGGGAGACAGAGATCAACCCCAGCATTTT. It translates to CASSAGDRDQPQHF.

The V call is TRBV12-3 or TRBV12-4, the J call TRBJ1-5; no clear D. The V gene lost 2 bases and the J gene lost 9 bases, with 11 bases spanning the gap. CDR3 length: 13 amino acids. The DNA for the CDR3 is TGTGCCAGCAGTTTAAAAGGCGGTGCGCCCCAGCATTTT. It encodes CASSLKGGAPQHF.

The gene calls are TRBV24-1 and TRBJ2-1; a weak D match, TRBD1 (7 bases). The CDR3 runs 15 residues. From germline, CDR1 is KGHDR and CDR2 SFDVKD. With 4 bases removed from V and 2 bases from J, the gap between germline ends came to 11 bases. The CDR3 nucleotides are TGTGCCACCAGTGACCAGGGGGGCACCTACAATGAGCAGTTCTTC. Translated, it gives CATSDQGGTYNEQFF.

The chain carries TRBV7-3 and TRBJ2-3; 7 positions agree with TRBD2. The CDR3 totals 12 residues. The V segment lost 7 bases and the J segment 11 bases; nucleotides outside the gene matches: 9. Looked up from germline, CDR1 is SGHTA and CDR2 is FQGTGA. Here the CDR3 DNA reads TGTGCCAGCACCTCCGGCGGGGGAGTGCAGTATTTT. Residues: CASTSGGGVQYF. The full variable domain, with the rest looked up from reference TRBV7-3 and TRBJ2-3, is GAGVSQTPSNKVTEKGKYVELRCDPISGHTALYWYRQSLGQGPEFLIYFQGTGAADDSGLPNDRFFAVRPEGSVSTLKIQRTERGDSAVYLCASTSGGGVQYFGPGTRLTVL.